One and the same sample provided the 26 T cell receptor beta chains below, sequenced in a study of regulatory T cells in long-lasting Graves disease. Sequencing libraries for TCR beta were prepared with iRepertoire HTBI primers and Arm-PCR of CDR3 regions. TCRdb re-called the multiplex PCR reads through MiXCR, storing one row per CDR3 protein. The sample shows about 350,000 distinct CDR3 sequences, 15% to 20% of them seen only once. Time point specified: newly diagnosed GD, antithyroid drugs for less than 3 months. Researchers made the TCR library from RNA that was extracted from PBMCs. The data were also submitted as part of a second study, on T cells in Graves' hyperthyroidism and ophthalmopathy.

The specimen was peripheral blood mononuclear cells (PBMCs), collected at new diagnosis, from a patient treated with antithyroid drugs. All receptors derive from a woman under 30 with Graves disease.

This clonotype was seen repeatedly, ten times or more. This chain links TRBV30 with TRBJ2-7, with 9 positions matching TRBD2. Germline values: CDR1 GTSNPN, CDR2 SVGIG (reference sequence). The CDR3 is made up of 16 amino acids. Germline trimming cut 2 bases from V and 2 bases from J; bases unmatched to any gene: 10. CDR3 in amino acids: CAWSWASGTVTYEQYF. The CDR3 DNA sequence: TGTGCCTGGAGTTGGGCTAGCGGGACAGTTACCTACGAGCAGTACTTC.

This clonotype was counted many times. The V call is TRBV30, the J call TRBJ1-6; no definite D call. This CDR3 is 13 amino acids long. Germline lookup yields CDR1 GTSNPN and CDR2 SVGIG (reference sequence). Trimming cost V 2 bases and J 4 bases, with 6 bases left between them. CDR3 sequence: CAWSPGYNSPLHF. The CDR3 nucleotides read TGTGCCTGGAGTCCAGGTTATAATTCACCCCTCCACTTT.

This clonotype was detected a few times. One base separates it from a far larger clone, so it is likely a read error. The chain has TRBV13 and TRBJ2-5; perhaps TRBD1 as D (5 bases). CDR1 is PRHDT and CDR2 is FYEKMQ in the germline V gene (reference sequence). There are 15 residues in the CDR3. The V and J ends lost 5 bases and 0 bases respectively, with 13 bases between them. CDR3 in amino acids: CASSAGHLYQETQYF. Here the CDR3 DNA reads TGTGCCAGCAGCGCCGGACACCTGTACCAAGAGACCCAGTACTTC.

J is TRBJ2-1 and V is TRBV28; perhaps TRBD1 as D (6 bases). The germline gives CDR1 MDHEN, CDR2 SYDVKM. Trimming cost V 6 bases and J 5 bases, with 11 bases left between them. This CDR3 has 13 residues. CDR3 amino acids: CASSLRGDNEQFF. CDR3 nucleotide sequence: TGTGCCAGCAGCCTCAGGGGAGACAATGAGCAGTTCTTC.

The table lists this clonotype with many counts. The chain carries TRBV5-1 and TRBJ1-5; weak D call: TRBD1 (6 bases). Trimming took 0 bases from V and 3 from J, leaving 10 bases between them. This CDR3 contains 15 residues. CDR1 and CDR2 from the germline V gene are SGHRS and YFSETQ. CDR3 DNA sequence: TGCGCCAGCAGCTTGGATGGACAGATCAATCAGCCCCAGCATTTT. It encodes CASSLDGQINQPQHF.

A few counts support this clonotype. The genes are TRBV14 and TRBJ2-2; a possible D gene is TRBD1 (5 bases). The CDR3 extends over 14 amino acids. The V gene's germline CDR1 is SGHDN and CDR2 FVKESK. V gave up 0 bases and J gave up 4 bases, with 6 bases separating them. CDR3 nucleotides: TGTGCCAGCAGCCAAGACAGGGCCACCGGGGAGCTGTTTTTT. Protein sequence: CASSQDRATGELFF.

At least ten counts were recorded for this clonotype. The CDR3 DNA follows: TGCGCCAGCAGCTTGGAACTAGCGGGAGTAGATACGCAGTATTTT. It codes for CASSLELAGVDTQYF. The chain joins TRBV5-1 to TRBJ2-3, with TRBD2 matching 11 bases. CDR3 size: 15 residues. The V and J ends lost 0 bases and 5 bases, in that order; junction bases with no gene match: 2. Per the germline V gene, CDR1 is SGHRS and CDR2 is YFSETQ. Using reference TRBV5-1 and TRBJ2-3 for the parts outside the CDR3, the full variable domain is KAGVTQTPRYLIKTRGQQVTLSCSPISGHRSVSWYQQTPGQGLQFLFEYFSETQRNKGNFPGRFSGRQFSNSRSEMNVSTLELGDSALYLCASSLELAGVDTQYFGPGTRLTVL.

This clonotype came up once. This may be a read error, as it is one base from a much larger clone. The V call is TRBV20-1, the J call TRBJ1-5, with D maybe TRBD1 (6 bases). This CDR3 region has 14 residues. CDR1 and CDR2 from the germline V gene are DFQATT and SNEGSKA (reference sequence). CDR3 residues: CSARRRRGNQPRHF. The CDR3 bases are TGCAGTGCTAGACGGCGCAGGGGAAATCAGCCCCGGCATTTT.

This clonotype was recorded a few times. The chain couples TRBV4-2 to TRBJ2-1; D remains unclear. Germline V gene data show CDR1 as LGHNA and CDR2 as YNFKEQ. The CDR3 is made up of 15 amino acids. V lost 1 base to trimming and J lost 6 bases, with 13 bases between them. The CDR3 sequence is CASSQAQVGSNEQFF. CDR3 coding DNA: TGTGCCAGCAGCCAAGCCCAGGTGGGTAGCAATGAGCAGTTCTTC.

This clonotype was recorded many times. V is TRBV5-1 and J is TRBJ2-7; no clear D gene. Trimming removed 0 bases from V and 5 bases from J, with 12 bases in between. Per the germline V gene, CDR1 is SGHRS and CDR2 is YFSETQ. CDR3 length equals 14 residues. For the CDR3, the DNA is TGCGCCAGCAGCTTGGGACACGCCGTCCACGAGCAGTACTTC. It specifies CASSLGHAVHEQYF.

This clonotype turned up a few times. This may be a read error, as it is one base from a much larger clone. This chain uses TRBV28 with TRBJ1-2; D is uncertain. The CDR3 totals 13 residues. Germline V gene lookup returns CDR1 MDHEN and CDR2 SYDVKM. Trimming removed 1 base at V and 5 bases at J, with 8 bases between. In DNA, the CDR3 is TGTGCCAGCAGTTTATCGGCCCGATATGGCTACACCTTC. It is translated as CASSLSARYGYTF.

This clonotype was counted ten times or more. This sequence joins TRBV20-1 and TRBJ2-5; 9 bases line up with TRBD2. There are 16 residues in the CDR3. Germline loops: CDR1 DFQATT, CDR2 SNEGSKA (reference sequence). V was pared by 0 bases and J by 4 bases, with 9 bases of the junction left unmatched. The CDR3 here is CSARDRAGGALETQYF. The CDR3 coding sequence is TGCAGTGCTAGAGACCGGGCGGGAGGGGCACTAGAGACCCAGTACTTC.

V gene TRBV11-1 combines with J gene TRBJ1-2; 9 nucleotides match TRBD1. The J segment lost 4 bases and the V segment lost 5 bases, leaving 5 bases of the junction unmatched. Looked up from germline, CDR1 is SGHAT and CDR2 is FQDESV (reference sequence). The CDR3 extends over 14 amino acids. This CDR3 reads CASSARDRAYGYTF. The CDR3 nucleotides read TGTGCCAGCAGCGCCCGGGACAGGGCCTATGGCTACACCTTC.

This clonotype was seen only a few times. This sequence joins TRBV12-3 or TRBV12-4 and TRBJ2-5; the D is unclear. With 6 bases removed from V and 3 bases from J, the gap between germline ends came to 8 bases. The CDR3 spans 12 residues. CDR3 coding DNA: TGTGCCAGCAGCCTGACAAAAGAGACCCAGTACTTC. As protein: CASSLTKETQYF.

This clonotype was found many times. Here the CDR3 DNA reads TGTGCCAGCAGCATGGGACAGGGTCGTGAAGAGACCCAGTACTTC. Translation: CASSMGQGREETQYF. The chain employs TRBV11-2 and TRBJ2-5, with 9 bases fitting TRBD1. Germline-derived CDR1 and CDR2 are SGHAT and FQNNGV. The CDR3 contains 15 residues. V shed 5 bases, J shed 3 bases, and the junction held 7 bases outside the gene matches.

This clonotype was seen ten or more times. V is TRBV11-2 and J is TRBJ1-4; unclear D gene. The CDR3 is made up of 13 amino acids. Germline V lookup: CDR1 SGHAT, CDR2 FQNNGV. V lost 1 base to trimming and J lost 11 bases, with 11 bases between them. DNA of the CDR3: TGTGCCAGCAGCTTAGCGACTCGGAAGAAACTGTTTTTT. Residues: CASSLATRKKLFF.

This sequence joins TRBV6-2 or TRBV6-3 and TRBJ2-1; no reliable D call. V was trimmed by 2 bases and J by 10 bases, leaving 12 bases between them. Germline loops: CDR1 MNHEY, CDR2 SVGEGT. The CDR3 is 13 amino acids. CDR3: CASSYGLFGEQFF. CDR3 nucleotides: TGTGCCAGCAGTTACGGTCTGTTTGGGGAGCAGTTCTTC.

This clonotype was observed at least ten times. The chain couples TRBV18 to TRBJ2-1; D is possibly TRBD1 (6 bases). CDR3 length: 14 residues. Trimming shortened V by 3 bases and J by 5 bases, and 11 bases separated the two germline ends. Germline V gene lookup returns CDR1 KGHSH and CDR2 LQKENI. The CDR3 spells CASSPTDSDNEQFF. DNA for the CDR3: TGTGCCAGCTCACCGACGGACAGCGACAATGAGCAGTTCTTC.

This clonotype was detected many times. The V call is TRBV6-1, the J call TRBJ2-7; 8 bases are a match to TRBD1. After removal of 5 bases from V and 4 bases from J, the junction contained 4 bases not matched to a gene. In germline, CDR1 is MNHNS, CDR2 SASEGT. The CDR3 extends over 13 amino acids. The CDR3 DNA reads as TGTGCCAGCAGTCGGGACAGGAGATACGAGCAGTACTTC. Amino acids: CASSRDRRYEQYF.

This clonotype was seen a few times. The rearrangement joins TRBV7-2 to TRBJ2-5; TRBD2 agrees at 13 bases. Germline V gene sequence: CDR1 SGHTA, CDR2 FQGNSA. The CDR3 totals 16 residues. Trimming cost V 4 bases and J 4 bases; bases outside gene matches: 6. The CDR3 here is CASSWTSGRGRETQYF. The DNA for the CDR3 is TGTGCCAGCAGCTGGACTAGCGGGAGAGGGCGAGAGACCCAGTACTTC.

This clonotype was detected only a few times. This chain joins TRBV5-6 and TRBJ1-6; D unresolved. This CDR3 spans 15 amino acids. Germline CDR1 reads SGHDT; CDR2 reads YYEEEE. V dropped 4 bases and J dropped 9 bases, with 17 bases sitting between them. The CDR3 bases are TGTGCCAGCAGCCCCACCTCGACCTGGGGTTCACCCCTCCACTTT. Its protein product is CASSPTSTWGSPLHF.

J is TRBJ2-1 and V is TRBV5-6; unclear D gene. V lost 2 bases, J lost 0 bases, and 12 bases lay in between. This CDR3 spans 16 amino acids. The germline V gene has CDR1 SGHDT and CDR2 YYEEEE. CDR3 DNA sequence: TGTGCCAGCAGCTTTTCCACTCGTAGCTCCTACAATGAGCAGTTCTTC. Its translation: CASSFSTRSSYNEQFF. Based on the CDR3 plus reference TRBV5-6 and TRBJ2-1, the full variable domain is DAGVTQSPTHLIKTRGQQVTLRCSPKSGHDTVSWYQQALGQGPQFIFQYYEEEERQRGNFPDRFSGHQFPNYSSELNVNALLLGDSALYLCASSFSTRSSYNEQFFGPGTRLTVL.

This clonotype occurred many times. The V call is TRBV2, the J call TRBJ2-5; D possibly corresponds to TRBD2 (6 bases). Trimming cost V 8 bases and J 4 bases, with 17 bases left between them. The CDR3 totals 14 residues. Germline lookup yields CDR1 SNHLY and CDR2 FYNNEI. CDR3 sequence reads: CASRPGVRIETQYF. The CDR3 coding sequence is TGTGCCAGCCGTCCGGGGGTTCGGATAGAGACCCAGTACTTC.

Here the CDR3 reads CASSYSGYNSPLHF. The CDR3 DNA sequence: TGTGCCAGCAGTTACAGCGGGTATAATTCACCCCTCCACTTT. This sequence joins TRBV6-9 and TRBJ1-6; D gene uncertain. This CDR3 contains 14 residues. The V gene lost 3 bases and the J gene lost 4 bases, with 7 bases spanning the gap. The V gene's germline CDR1 is MNHGY and CDR2 SVAAGI.

The chain combines TRBV3-1 with TRBJ2-6; unclear D gene. The CDR3 is 14 amino acids. Trimming cost V 0 bases and J 4 bases, with 4 bases left between them. In germline, CDR1 is LGHDT, CDR2 YNNKEL (reference sequence). As DNA, the CDR3 is TGTGCCAGCAGCCAAGATTGGGGGGCCAACGTCCTGACTTTC. This encodes CASSQDWGANVLTF.

This clonotype was recorded at least ten times. The CDR3 reads CSATGLAADTDTQYF. CDR3 DNA: TGCAGTGCCACAGGACTAGCGGCAGACACAGATACGCAGTATTTT. V is TRBV20-1 and J is TRBJ2-3; 10 bases match TRBD2. Germline V CDR1 and CDR2: DFQATT, SNEGSKA (reference sequence). The ends lost 6 bases at V and 2 bases at J; junction bases unmatched: 8. The CDR3 totals 15 residues.